The present T cell receptor (beta chain) was sequenced within a study of T cells in localized non-small cell lung cancer (dated by TCRdb to the early 2020s). In the study overall: Comparing tumors with uninvolved tumor-adjacent lungs, the study looked at the T cell repertoires of about 240 patients with early-stage NSCLC. Of the NSCLC patients, around 130 were male and about 97 were female, and the mean age was approximately 66 years. The cohort comprised 200 to 300 treatment-naïve NSCLC patients with resected, localized lung tumors. Overall results and qualifications from the work: Uninvolved tumor-adjacent lung showed the highest T cell clonality, higher than tumor, which suggests more focused antigenic responses in the uninvolved tumor-adjacent lung. Because multi-region sequencing of the tumors was not done, intratumor heterogeneity could not be ruled out. Longer overall survival was associated with higher T cell density in blood, whereas shorter survival was associated with higher clonality in adjacent lung. Since the design was exploratory, TCR variables were selected using unadjusted p-values with no false-discovery rate correction. A median of about 55 of the top 100 tumor clones were detected in paired uninvolved adjacent lung, and around 30 of these tumor clones were also found among the top 100 clones of the paired uninvolved adjacent lung.

TCR beta CDR3 regions were sequenced from DNA using the immunoSEQ Assay. Concerning the study's data processing: To compute T cell density, TCR beta template counts were normalized to usable DNA, which was estimated by amplifying housekeeping genes. Using the preseqR package, richness was estimated by extrapolating to 120,000 templates for tissue samples and 400,000 templates for PBMC samples. Clonality was taken to be one minus Pielou's evenness. Differential abundance testing on productive amino-acid clonotypes, with a minimum total count of 5 and an alpha of 0.1, was used to identify tissue-enriched TCRs. The Jaccard Index and the Morisita Overlap Index were used to measure repertoire overlap between compartments. GLIPH grouped TCR beta CDR3s together with public tetramer-defined viral CDR3s, and a viral motif had to include at least three viral sequences and also show V-gene enrichment. The table comes from immuneACCESS by way of TCRdb, which keeps in-frame sequences with V and J called. Part of the clones is missing from these tables; in studies checked, under half for an unresolved V gene and the rest for unknown reasons. The V and J calls and the clone size are those of that table, but D and trimming were determined from the DNA. The sample includes over 1,500 clones, with 34% observed a single time. Of the sample, approximately 12% is held by the ten largest clones.

A note on this clone: Its recognized antigen is unknown. No much larger clone is present one base from it, and per-base qualities are unavailable.

CDR1 is given as LNHNV and CDR2 as YYDKDF, both from the germline V gene (reference sequence). Unmatched junction bases come to 11, with V trimmed by 4 bases and J by 8 bases. The CDR3 sequence holds 16 residues, the cysteine and phenylalanine included. The sequence is cut down to CDR3 DNA, 48 bases in frame from base 1. At diagnosis, tumor, uninvolved tumor-adjacent lung and peripheral blood were collected and then preserved as a mix of FFPE and fresh-frozen material. The receptor was isolated from a male donor at least 60 years old with stage III squamous cell lung carcinoma. The chain links TRBV15 with TRBJ1-4; 9 junctional bases match TRBD1. This sample comprised lung tumor tissue, obtained before any cancer treatment. At the DNA level, the sequence is TGTGCCACCAGCACCTACGGACAGGGGTTACGGGAAAAACTGTTTTTT. Its translation reads: CATSTYGQGLREKLFF.